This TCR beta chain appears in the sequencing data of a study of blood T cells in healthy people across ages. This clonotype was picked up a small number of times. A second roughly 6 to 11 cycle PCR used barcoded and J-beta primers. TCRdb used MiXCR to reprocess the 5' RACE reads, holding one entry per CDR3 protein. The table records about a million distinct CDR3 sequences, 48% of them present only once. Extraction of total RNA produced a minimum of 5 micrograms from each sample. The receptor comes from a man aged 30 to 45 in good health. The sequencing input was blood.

In nucleotides, the CDR3 is TGCGCCAGCAGCCAAGGGGGACAGACCCGCTCCTACGAGCAGTACTTC. It translates to CASSQGGQTRSYEQYF. J is TRBJ2-7 and V is TRBV4-1; TRBD1 matches 7 bases. Germline V gene sequence: CDR1 MGHRA, CDR2 YSYEKL. The V and J ends lost 1 base and 0 bases, in that order; junction bases with no gene match: 6. The CDR3 consists of 16 residues.